A single sample is the source of the 27 T cell receptor beta chains below, sequenced in a study of blood T cell repertoires in COVID-19. Measured with immunoSEQ multiplex PCR; TCRdb has only the in-frame clones, and not every one. This sample carries fewer than 90,000 clones, approximately 87% of them seen once, and the ten largest clones take roughly 18%. Sequencing was performed on peripheral blood. All receptors derive from an elderly man in a cohort sampled during active COVID-19.

The chain employs TRBV7-2 and TRBJ1-4; D gene unclear. Germline values: CDR1 SGHTA, CDR2 FQGNSA. Trimming took 10 bases from V and 0 from J, leaving 9 bases between them. The CDR3 totals 13 residues. The CDR3 is CAIPTTTNEKLFF. CDR3 coding DNA: TGTGCCATCCCGACTACAACTAATGAAAAACTGTTTTTT.

This chain joins TRBV18 and TRBJ2-3; TRBD2 is a possible D gene (5 bases). V lost 4 bases, J lost 3 bases, and 11 bases lay in between. This CDR3 region has 14 residues. Looked up from germline, CDR1 is KGHSH and CDR2 is LQKENI. CDR3 coding DNA: TGTGCCAGCTCACTAACACGGGGTACAGATACGCAGTATTTT. This translates into CASSLTRGTDTQYF.

The V gene is TRBV7-9, the J gene TRBJ2-5; 10 nucleotides agree with TRBD1. Trimming took 5 bases from V and 3 from J; bases not matched to a gene: 9. The CDR3 loop spans 16 amino acids. Germline CDR1 is SEHNR and CDR2 is FQNEAQ (reference sequence). CDR3 bases: TGTGCCAGCAGCCCGCGGGACAGGGGTTTCAAAGAGACCCAGTACTTC. It yields the protein CASSPRDRGFKETQYF.

The chain combines TRBV7-9 with TRBJ2-2; no firm D call. Trimming took off 10 bases at V and 0 bases at J, with 18 bases between the two ends. Germline V gene data show CDR1 as SEHNR and CDR2 as FQNEAQ (reference sequence). The CDR3 has 16 amino acids. Here the CDR3 reads CATKSEMPPNTGELFF. In DNA form, the CDR3 reads TGTGCCACTAAAAGCGAGATGCCACCGAACACCGGGGAGCTGTTTTTT.

The V and J genes are TRBV7-3 and TRBJ2-7; D may be TRBD2 (6 bases). Germline-derived CDR1 and CDR2 are SGHTA and FQGTGA. Deletions cut 6 bases from V and 10 bases from J, with 19 bases between. CDR3 length: 13 residues. CDR3 loop: CASSSGPGTLQYF. The CDR3 bases are TGTGCCAGCAGTTCGGGCCCCGGGACTCTTCAGTACTTC.

In its sample, this clone was seen once. J is TRBJ1-5 and V is TRBV6-5, with 7 nucleotides matching TRBD1. The V gene's germline CDR1 is MNHEY and CDR2 SVGAGI. The CDR3 length is 14 residues. Germline trimming cut 6 bases from V and 2 bases from J; bases unmatched to any gene: 4. CDR3 sequence: CASRRDSGNQPQHF. In DNA form, the CDR3 reads TGTGCCAGCAGAAGGGACAGCGGCAATCAGCCCCAGCATTTT.

The chain employs TRBV6-5 and TRBJ2-3, with 9 bases fitting TRBD1. V shed 4 bases, J shed 2 bases, and the junction held 4 bases outside the gene matches. Germline V gene data show CDR1 as MNHEY and CDR2 as SVGAGI. The CDR3 has 15 amino acids. The CDR3 sequence is CASSSGTGPTDTQYF. CDR3 bases: TGTGCCAGCAGTTCCGGGACAGGGCCCACAGATACGCAGTATTTT.

This clone showed up just once. The CDR3 bases are TGTGCCAGCAGCACAGGATCCAACTATGGCTACACCTTC. Translation gives CASSTGSNYGYTF. The chain has TRBV5-6 and TRBJ1-2, with D perhaps matching TRBD1 (5 bases). The CDR3 covers 13 residues. Trimming stripped 4 bases from V and 2 bases from J, with 9 bases between. Germline values: CDR1 SGHDT, CDR2 YYEEEE.

Only one count was recorded for this clone. The J gene is TRBJ1-1, the V gene TRBV4-1; weak D call: TRBD1 (5 bases). CDR1 MGHRA and CDR2 YSYEKL come from the germline V gene. CDR3 length equals 14 residues. The ends were cut back, 2 bases at V and 6 bases at J, with 13 bases in the middle. CDR3 bases: TGCGCCAGCAGCCAACGGGGGAAAGGGGCTGAAGCTTTCTTT. This translates into CASSQRGKGAEAFF.

In its sample, this clone was seen once. The V call is TRBV5-4, the J call TRBJ1-1; 8 bases agree with TRBD1. Germline-derived CDR1 and CDR2 are SGHNT and YYREEE (reference sequence). V lost 4 bases, J lost 6 bases, and 5 bases stayed unmatched. This CDR3 is 13 amino acids long. CDR3 sequence reads: CASSKDRVPEAFF. CDR3 sequence (DNA): TGTGCCAGCAGCAAGGACAGGGTCCCTGAAGCTTTCTTT.

V and J are TRBV6-6 and TRBJ1-4; a weak D match, TRBD1 (6 bases). Germline loops: CDR1 MNHNY, CDR2 SVGAGI (reference sequence). The CDR3 spans 14 residues. The ends were cut back, 5 bases at V and 4 bases at J, with 11 bases in the middle. The CDR3 sequence: CASSKQGNNEKLFF. Written as DNA, the CDR3 is TGTGCCAGCAGTAAACAGGGAAATAATGAAAAACTGTTTTTT.

This chain links TRBV4-1 with TRBJ2-7, with 8 bases matching TRBD1. CDR1 MGHRA and CDR2 YSYEKL come from the germline V gene. The CDR3 is 16 residues long. V shed 6 bases and J 2 bases; nucleotides not matched to a gene: 12. CDR3 loop: CASRKERTGQTYEQYF. In nucleotides, the CDR3 is TGCGCCAGCAGGAAAGAGAGGACAGGGCAAACCTACGAGCAGTACTTC.

V usage is TRBV6-6 and J usage is TRBJ2-3; TRBD2 matches 8 bases. This CDR3 contains 15 residues. Trimming cost V 5 bases and J 7 bases; bases outside gene matches: 11. Germline assignment: CDR1 MNHNY and CDR2 SVGAGI (reference sequence). The CDR3 here is CASSPSGGPHNTQYF. CDR3 DNA: TGTGCCAGCAGTCCGAGCGGGGGACCCCATAATACGCAGTATTTT.

This clone occurred once. This chain uses TRBV18 with TRBJ2-3; 9 bases agree with TRBD2. Trimming removed 0 bases from V and 7 bases from J; junction bases left unmatched: 11. The CDR3 sequence is 17 residues long. The germline gives CDR1 KGHSH, CDR2 LQKENI. CDR3 sequence: CASSPPQRGAGGYTQYF. As DNA, the CDR3 is TGTGCCAGCTCACCACCCCAGCGGGGGGCCGGAGGTTATACGCAGTATTTT.

V usage is TRBV12-1 and J usage is TRBJ2-5; no DNA check was done on the table's D call, TRBD1. TRBV12-1 is assigned pseudogene status. The CDR3 consists of 14 residues. The CDR3 is CASSIRQGCETQYF. In DNA form, the CDR3 reads TGTGCCAGCAGCATACGACAGGGTTGTGAGACCCAGTACTTC.

The chain joins TRBV5-1 to TRBJ1-5, with D perhaps matching TRBD1 (6 bases). From germline, CDR1 is SGHRS and CDR2 YFSETQ. With 0 bases removed from V and 4 bases from J, the gap between germline ends came to 11 bases. This CDR3 region has 15 residues. The CDR3 loop is CASSLEGGTNQPQHF. DNA of the CDR3: TGCGCCAGCAGCTTGGAAGGGGGAACAAATCAGCCCCAGCATTTT.

V usage is TRBV7-2 and J usage is TRBJ2-5; 8 bases align to TRBD2. The germline gives CDR1 SGHTA, CDR2 FQGNSA. J lost 3 bases, V lost 6 bases, and 9 bases had no gene match. CDR3 length: 15 residues. CDR3 sequence reads: CASRVAGRQEETQYF. CDR3 bases: TGTGCCAGCAGGGTAGCGGGGAGGCAGGAAGAGACCCAGTACTTC.

The chain employs TRBV9 and TRBJ1-3; D is unresolved. This CDR3 is 14 amino acids long. V was clipped by 3 bases and J by 1 base, with 8 bases between them. Germline CDR1 SGDLS, CDR2 YYNGEE. The CDR3 nucleotides read TGTGCCAGCAGCGACAGAGCTTCTGGAAACACCATATATTTT. This sequence encodes CASSDRASGNTIYF.

The J gene is TRBJ2-2, the V gene TRBV11-3; 8 nucleotides align to TRBD1. CDR1 and CDR2 from the germline V gene are SGHNT and YENEEA. V shed 6 bases and J 1 base; nucleotides not matched to a gene: 7. CDR3 length: 16 amino acids. CDR3 in DNA: TGTGCCAGCAGGTATACCGGGACAGGGAACACCGGGGAGCTGTTTTTT. Protein product: CASRYTGTGNTGELFF.

The V and J genes are TRBV14 and TRBJ1-1; 10 positions match TRBD1. J was trimmed by 1 base and V by 2 bases; bases with no gene match: 13. This CDR3 is built from 19 residues. Germline CDR1 reads SGHDN; CDR2 reads FVKESK. CDR3 DNA: TGTGCCAGCAGCCAATTATTCGGGGGACAGGGGCTTGGGAACACTGAAGCTTTCTTT. This translates into CASSQLFGGQGLGNTEAFF.

This chain links TRBV5-6 with TRBJ1-2, with D perhaps matching TRBD1 (5 bases). The germline V gene encodes CDR1 SGHDT and CDR2 YYEEEE. This CDR3 comprises 13 residues. Deletions cut 9 bases from V and 5 bases from J, with 17 bases between. The CDR3 is CATWTRTLYGYTF. CDR3 DNA sequence: TGTGCCACCTGGACACGAACCCTTTATGGCTACACCTTC.

The rearrangement uses TRBV7-9 and TRBJ2-5; 7 nucleotides agree with TRBD2. The CDR3 is made up of 15 amino acids. Germline V gene sequence: CDR1 SEHNR, CDR2 FQNEAQ (reference sequence). The V gene end was trimmed by 5 bases and the J gene end by 1 base; junction bases not matched to a gene: 7. CDR3 amino acids: CASSPSGGTQETQYF. For the CDR3, the DNA is TGTGCCAGCAGCCCCTCCGGGGGGACCCAAGAGACCCAGTACTTC.

The chain links TRBV2 to TRBJ1-3; 7 bases line up with TRBD1. Germline V gene sequence: CDR1 SNHLY, CDR2 FYNNEI. This CDR3 comprises 15 residues. Trimming removed 7 bases from V and 2 bases from J; junction bases left unmatched: 8. CDR3 nucleotides: TGTGCCAGCACTCAGGGGGATAGCGCTGGAAACACCATATATTTT. Residues: CASTQGDSAGNTIYF.

V and J are TRBV3-1 (or the pseudogene TRBV3-2) and TRBJ2-5; tentatively, D is TRBD1 (6 bases). V gave up 1 base and J gave up 5 bases, with 17 bases separating them. Looked up from germline, CDR1 is LGHDT and CDR2 is YNNKEL (reference sequence). This CDR3 has 16 amino acids. CDR3 coding DNA: TGTGCCAGCAGCCAAGGAGTCCTTGGGGGCGCGGAGACCCAGTACTTC. This codes for CASSQGVLGGAETQYF.

This chain uses TRBV18 with TRBJ1-3; D uncertain. Trimming stripped 3 bases from V and 0 bases from J, with 15 bases between. The CDR3 spans 17 residues. The germline CDR1 and CDR2 sequences are KGHSH and LQKENI. Here the CDR3 DNA reads TGTGCCAGCTCACCCTCTGCACAGCCGACCTCTGGAAACACCATATATTTT. It specifies CASSPSAQPTSGNTIYF.

This clone showed up just once. This chain joins TRBV11-3 and TRBJ2-5; 7 bases line up with TRBD1. Germline V lookup: CDR1 SGHNT, CDR2 YENEEA. V trimming: 5 bases; J trimming: 5 bases; junction bases outside the gene matches: 11. This CDR3 spans 15 amino acids. The CDR3 bases are TGTGCCAGCAGCACAAGACAGGGTAATGCTGAGACCCAGTACTTC. Amino acids: CASSTRQGNAETQYF.

This chain links TRBV5-4 with TRBJ2-5; D possibly corresponds to TRBD1 (6 bases). Germline values: CDR1 SGHNT, CDR2 YYREEE (reference sequence). This CDR3 has 15 residues. Trimming removed 4 bases from V and 0 bases from J, with 13 bases in between. The CDR3 DNA follows: TGTGCCAGCAGCCAAGTGGGGGCGTACCAAGAGACCCAGTACTTC. Translating gives CASSQVGAYQETQYF.